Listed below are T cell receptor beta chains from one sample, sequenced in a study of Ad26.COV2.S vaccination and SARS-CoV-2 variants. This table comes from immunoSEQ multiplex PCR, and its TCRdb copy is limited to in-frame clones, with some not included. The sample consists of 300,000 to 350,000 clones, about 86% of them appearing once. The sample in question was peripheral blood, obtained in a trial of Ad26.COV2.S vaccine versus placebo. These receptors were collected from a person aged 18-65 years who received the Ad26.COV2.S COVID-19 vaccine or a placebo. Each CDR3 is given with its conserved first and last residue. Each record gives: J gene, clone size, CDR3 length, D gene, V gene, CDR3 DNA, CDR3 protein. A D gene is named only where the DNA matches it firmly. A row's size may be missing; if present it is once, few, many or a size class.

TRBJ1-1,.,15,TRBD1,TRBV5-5,TGTGCCAGTAACCGGTGGGGCAGGGGGACCACTGAAGCTTTCTTT,CASNRWGRGTTEAFF
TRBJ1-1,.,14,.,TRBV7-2,TGTGCCAGCAGCTTACAGGGCAGGAGCACTGAAGCTTTCTTT,CASSLQGRSTEAFF
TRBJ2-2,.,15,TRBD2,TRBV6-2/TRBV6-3,TGTGCCAGCAGCAAGACTAGCGGGAACACCGGGGAGCTGTTTTTT,CASSKTSGNTGELFF
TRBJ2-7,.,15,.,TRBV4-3,TGCGCCAGCAGCCAGGATGGGGCTTCCTCCTACGAGCAGTACTTC,CASSQDGASSYEQYF
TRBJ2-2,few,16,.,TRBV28,TGTGCCAGCAGTTTATTTCACAGAACGAACACCGGGGAGCTGTTTTTT,CASSLFHRTNTGELFF
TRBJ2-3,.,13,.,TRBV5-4,TGTGCCAGCAGCTTGCAGGGCCCAGATACGCAGTATTTT,CASSLQGPDTQYF
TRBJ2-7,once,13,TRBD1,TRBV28,TGTGCCAGCAGGGGACAGACTTACTACGAGCAGTACTTC,CASRGQTYYEQYF
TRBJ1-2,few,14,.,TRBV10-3,TGTGCCATCAGTGGCCAGGGATCGGACTATGGCTACACCTTC,CAISGQGSDYGYTF
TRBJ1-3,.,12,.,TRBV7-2,TGTGCCTTTGAGGGGCTTGGAAACACCATATATTTT,CAFEGLGNTIYF
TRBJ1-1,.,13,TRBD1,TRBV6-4,TGTGCCAGCCGACAGGGGAAGAACACTGAAGCTTTCTTT,CASRQGKNTEAFF
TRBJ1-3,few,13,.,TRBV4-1,TGCGCCAGCAGCCAAGGACTCGGGAACACCATATATTTT,CASSQGLGNTIYF
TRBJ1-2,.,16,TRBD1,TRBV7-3,TGTGCCAGCAGTTCCGGGACAGGCTCGGGGCCGACCGGCTACACCTTC,CASSSGTGSGPTGYTF
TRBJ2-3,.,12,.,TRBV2,TGTGCCAGCGACAGGTTAGGAGATACGCAGTATTTT,CASDRLGDTQYF